This is a list of T cell receptor beta chains from one sample in a study of blood T cells in healthy people across ages. TCRdb ran MiXCR on the 5' RACE reads and lists one entry per CDR3 protein. The data hold roughly 500,000 distinct CDR3 sequences, with 27% observed a single time. The material sequenced was blood. The receptors derive from a woman in her seventies in good health. Each CDR3 is given with its conserved first and last residue. The D gene is left open where the match is weak. Size is stated for part of the rows, as once, few or many counts, or as a class when the clone is expanded.

TRBV18	TRBJ2-7	few	NA	TGTGCCAGCTCAGTAGACAGCTCCTACGAGCAGTACTTC	CASSVDSSYEQYF
TRBV20-1	TRBJ2-5	NA	TRBD2	TGCAGTGCACCGAGACCGGGGGGGCCCGTAGAGACCCAGTACTTC	CSAPRPGGPVETQYF
TRBV6-1	TRBJ2-1	NA	TRBD2	TGTGCCAGCAGTGAGGGACTAGCGATTTACAATGAGCAGTTCTTC	CASSEGLAIYNEQFF
TRBV24-1	TRBJ2-5	NA	TRBD2	TGTGCCACCAGTGATCCCCAGCGGGGGGGATACAATGAGCGGTTCTTC	CATSDPQRGGYNERFF
TRBV7-2	TRBJ2-1	NA	TRBD2	TGTGCCAGCAGCCCCACCAGACTAGCGGGGGGTTACAATGAGCAGTTCTTC	CASSPTRLAGGYNEQFF
TRBV27	TRBJ2-1	NA	NA	TGTGCCAGCTTTAAAAGGGCAGGGGGGGATGAGCAGTTCTTC	CASFKRAGGDEQFF
TRBV7-2	TRBJ2-1	few	TRBD2	TGTGCCAGCAGCTATAGCGGGGGGAAATACAATGAGCAGTTCTTC	CASSYSGGKYNEQFF
TRBV4-3	TRBJ2-1	many	NA	TGCGCCAGCAGCCAAGAGGCGGGAAATGAGCAGTTCTTC	CASSQEAGNEQFF
TRBV20-1	TRBJ2-1	few	NA	TGCAGTGCTAGAGATGGGATGAATGAGCAGTTCTTC	CSARDGMNEQFF
TRBV7-2	TRBJ2-6	NA	NA	TGTGCCAGCAGCTTATGGGCAGCCTCCTCTGGGGCCAACGTCCTGACTTTC	CASSLWAASSGANVLTF
TRBV4-2	TRBJ2-7	NA	TRBD1	TGTGCCAGCAGCCAATATTTGGGCGGGACAGGGGATCCCATGGAGCAGTACTTC	CASSQYLGGTGDPMEQYF
TRBV20-1	TRBJ2-7	many	TRBD1	TGCAGTGCTAGGACAGGGGACTACGAGCAGTACTTC	CSARTGDYEQYF
TRBV4-2	TRBJ2-3	NA	TRBD2	TGTGCCAGCAGCCAAGATCTAGCGGGGAAGGCAGATACGCAGTATTTT	CASSQDLAGKADTQYF
TRBV5-8	TRBJ1-6	NA	NA	TGTGCCAGCAGCTTGAAGGGGAACTCCTATAATTCACCCCTCCACTTT	CASSLKGNSYNSPLHF
TRBV7-3	TRBJ1-1	NA	NA	TGTGCCAGCGGCTTCTCCGGGAACACTGAAGCTTTCTTT	CASGFSGNTEAFF
TRBV5-1	TRBJ1-4	NA	NA	TGCGCCAGCAGCCGGGACCGACATAATGAAAAACTGTTTTTT	CASSRDRHNEKLFF
TRBV19	TRBJ1-3	NA	NA	TGTGCCAGTCGTTCGCCTGGAAACACCATATATTTT	CASRSPGNTIYF
TRBV6-2/TRBV6-3	TRBJ2-7	NA	TRBD1	TGTGCCAGCAGTTACAGGGACAGGACCTACGAGCAGTACTTC	CASSYRDRTYEQYF
TRBV5-1	TRBJ2-3	NA	NA	TGCGCCAGCAGCTTGGAGATAGGAGATACGCAGTATTTT	CASSLEIGDTQYF
TRBV6-5	TRBJ1-2	NA	TRBD1	TGTGCCAGCAGTACCAAGACAGGGGGATCTCTTGGCTACACCTTC	CASSTKTGGSLGYTF
TRBV4-3	TRBJ2-3	few	TRBD2	TGCGCCAGCAGCGTTCAGATAGCGGGGACAGATACGCAGTATTTT	CASSVQIAGTDTQYF